These 3 T cell receptor beta chains originate from one sample sequenced in a study of T cell responses to AZD1222 COVID-19 vaccine. Some clones are missing from TCRdb's copy, which holds only in-frame ones; the method was immunoSEQ multiplex PCR. The sample contains 130,000 to 150,000 clones, approximately 86% of which appear only once. Source: peripheral blood, taken 28 days after the second AZD1222 dose. The source of these receptors is an adult who received the AZD1222 COVID-19 vaccine.

V usage is TRBV19 and J usage is TRBJ2-2; D remains ambiguous. The germline gives CDR1 LNHDA, CDR2 SQIVND (reference sequence). V was pared by 7 bases and J by 4 bases, with 4 bases between. The CDR3 loop spans 11 amino acids. CDR3 bases: TGTGCCAGTACAACCACCGGGGAGCTGTTTTTT. Translation gives CASTTTGELFF.

J is TRBJ1-6 and V is TRBV7-9, with TRBD1 as a possible D gene (5 bases). Germline loops: CDR1 SEHNR, CDR2 FQNEAQ (reference sequence). Trimming pared 5 bases from V and 7 bases from J, leaving 18 bases between. The CDR3 has 16 residues. DNA for the CDR3: TGTGCCAGCAGCCTCAGGGAGGGGCCTTCGAATTCACCCCTCCACTTT. Translated: CASSLREGPSNSPLHF.

V usage is TRBV12-3 or TRBV12-4 and J usage is TRBJ1-2, with 9 bases matching TRBD1. There are 12 residues in the CDR3. The ends lost 4 bases at V and 8 bases at J; junction bases unmatched: 2. The CDR3 reads CASSYTGGGYTF. The CDR3 bases are TGTGCCAGCAGTTATACAGGGGGCGGCTACACCTTC.